This record covers a single TCR beta chain. An end of the junction does not agree with germline; a read error may underlie this. Profiling relied on immunoSEQ multiplex PCR, and the TCRdb table lists in-frame clones only, not all of them. The repertoire includes tens of thousands of clones, around 87% of them detected once, and around 15% sits in the top ten. The sample is drawn from a study of radiotherapy plus CTLA-4 blockade in lung cancer. CDR1 is MNHEY, CDR2 SMNVEV, per germline (reference sequence). The CDR3 runs 16 residues. This TCR was recovered from a human donor with non-small cell lung cancer that progressed on radiotherapy plus ipilimumab. Sequencing was performed on peripheral blood, taken from a patient treated with radiotherapy plus ipilimumab. The chain combines TRBV27 with TRBJ1-5; D is unclear. CDR3 residues: CASSLSWIGSNQPQHF. CDR3 sequence (DNA): TGTGCCAGCAGCTTATCGTGGATTGGTAGCAATCAGCCCCAGCATTTT.